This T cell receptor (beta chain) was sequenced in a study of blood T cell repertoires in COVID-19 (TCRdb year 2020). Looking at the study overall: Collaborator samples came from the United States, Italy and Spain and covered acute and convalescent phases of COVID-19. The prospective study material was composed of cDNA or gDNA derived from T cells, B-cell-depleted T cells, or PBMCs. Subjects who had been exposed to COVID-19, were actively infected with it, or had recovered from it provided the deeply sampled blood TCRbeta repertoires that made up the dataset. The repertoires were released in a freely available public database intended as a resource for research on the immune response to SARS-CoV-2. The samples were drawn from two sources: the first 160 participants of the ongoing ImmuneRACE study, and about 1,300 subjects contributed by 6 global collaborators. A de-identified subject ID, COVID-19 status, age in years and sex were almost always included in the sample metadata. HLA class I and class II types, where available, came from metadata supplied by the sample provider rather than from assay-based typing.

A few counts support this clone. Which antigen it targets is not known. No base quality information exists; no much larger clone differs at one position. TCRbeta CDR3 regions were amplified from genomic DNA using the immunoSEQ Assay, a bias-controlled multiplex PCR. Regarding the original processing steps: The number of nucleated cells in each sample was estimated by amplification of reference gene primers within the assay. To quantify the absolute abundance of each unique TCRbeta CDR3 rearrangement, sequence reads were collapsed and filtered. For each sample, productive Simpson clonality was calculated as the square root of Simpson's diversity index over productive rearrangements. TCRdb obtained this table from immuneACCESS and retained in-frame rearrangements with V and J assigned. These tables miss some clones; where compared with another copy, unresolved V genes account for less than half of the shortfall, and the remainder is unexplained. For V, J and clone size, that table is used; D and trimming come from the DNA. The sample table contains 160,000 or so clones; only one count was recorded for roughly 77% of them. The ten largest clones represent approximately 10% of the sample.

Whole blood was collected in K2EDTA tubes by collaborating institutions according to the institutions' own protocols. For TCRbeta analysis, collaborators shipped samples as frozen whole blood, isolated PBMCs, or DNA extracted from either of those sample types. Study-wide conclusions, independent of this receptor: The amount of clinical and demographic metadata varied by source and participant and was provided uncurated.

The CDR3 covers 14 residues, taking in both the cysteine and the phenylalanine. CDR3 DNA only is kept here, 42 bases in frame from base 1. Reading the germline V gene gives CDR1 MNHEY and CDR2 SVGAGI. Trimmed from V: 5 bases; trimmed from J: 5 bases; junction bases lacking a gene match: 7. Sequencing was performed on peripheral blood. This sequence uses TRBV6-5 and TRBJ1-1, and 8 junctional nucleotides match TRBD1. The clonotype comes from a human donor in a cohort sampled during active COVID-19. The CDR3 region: CASSKRTGWTEAFF. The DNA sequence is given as TGTGCCAGCAGTAAGAGGACAGGGTGGACTGAAGCTTTCTTT.